Presented here are 12 T cell receptor beta chains from one specimen sequenced in a study of cytomegalovirus exposure and HLA in healthy donors. Primers included in the PCR were 60 Vbeta and 13 Jbeta primers. This table comes from immunoSEQ multiplex PCR, and its TCRdb copy is limited to in-frame clones, with some not included. The data contain 200,000 to 300,000 clones, 82% of them singletons. The specimen was PBMCs. The receptor set was obtained from a woman aged 40 to 50 in good health and CMV-seropositive.

The chain uses TRBV10-2 and TRBJ1-5; D unresolved. This CDR3 has 13 amino acids. Germline V gene sequence: CDR1 WSHSY, CDR2 SAAADI. V shed 6 bases and J shed 7 bases, with 13 bases lying between them. The CDR3 bases are TGCGCCAGCAGGGAGGCCCCGCGACAGCCCCAGCATTTT. It specifies CASREAPRQPQHF.

V usage is TRBV7-6 and J usage is TRBJ2-7, with TRBD1 identical over 9 bases. CDR1 and CDR2 from the germline V gene are SGHVS and FNYEAQ. V was pared by 5 bases and J by 2 bases, with 4 bases of the junction left unmatched. The CDR3 sequence is 14 residues long. The CDR3 DNA is TGTGCCAGCAGCCCAAGACAGGGGGCCTACGAGCAGTACTTC. Translation: CASSPRQGAYEQYF.

In this sample, this clone turned up once. CDR3 nucleotide sequence: TGTGCCAGCAGTGTCCGCGGAAACTCCTACAATGAGCAGTTCTTC. Residues: CASSVRGNSYNEQFF. The V and J genes are TRBV2 and TRBJ2-1, with D uncertain. V was trimmed by 4 bases and J by 0 bases, leaving 10 bases between them. CDR1 SNHLY and CDR2 FYNNEI come from the germline V gene. CDR3 size: 15 residues.

This clone was recorded once. V is TRBV6-1 and J is TRBJ1-1, with 7 bases that match TRBD1. CDR1 MNHNS and CDR2 SASEGT come from the germline V gene. Losses at the gene ends were 5 bases for V and 1 base for J; bases not matched to a gene: 7. The CDR3 covers 15 residues. The CDR3 nucleotides are TGTGCCAGCAGTCTTGGGACAGCCTCGAACACTGAAGCTTTCTTT. Its translation: CASSLGTASNTEAFF.

The sample holds a few counts of this clone. V usage is TRBV30 and J usage is TRBJ1-1; D may be TRBD1 (5 bases). CDR1 is GTSNPN and CDR2 is SVGIG in the germline V gene (reference sequence). The CDR3 is 13 residues long. Trimming stripped 8 bases from V and 4 bases from J, with 17 bases between. DNA for the CDR3: TGTGCCCGGAACAATGGGGGGTCCACTGAAGCTTTCTTT. Translation gives CARNNGGSTEAFF.

This rearrangement joins TRBV6-4 to TRBJ2-1; 7 nucleotides align to TRBD1. Germline trimming cut 5 bases from V and 2 bases from J; bases unmatched to any gene: 6. Germline V gene lookup returns CDR1 MRHNA and CDR2 SNTAGT. The length of the CDR3 is 15 residues. As DNA, the CDR3 is TGTGCCAGCAGTATAGGACAGGCGGCCTACAATGAGCAGTTCTTC. Protein: CASSIGQAAYNEQFF.

The genes are TRBV12-5 and TRBJ1-2; TRBD1 matches 11 bases. The CDR3 is made up of 15 amino acids. Germline V gives CDR1 LGHNT, CDR2 FRNRAP. The V gene end was trimmed by 1 base and the J gene end by 5 bases; junction bases not matched to a gene: 3. The DNA of the CDR3 is TGTGCTAGTGGTTTGGGGACAGGGGGCGCTTATGGCTACACCTTC. This codes for CASGLGTGGAYGYTF.

The gene calls are TRBV19 and TRBJ1-3; 9 bases fit TRBD1. Germline V gene lookup returns CDR1 LNHDA and CDR2 SQIVND (reference sequence). The CDR3 is 14 residues long. The V and J ends lost 3 bases and 6 bases, in that order; junction bases with no gene match: 3. CDR3 in amino acids: CASSIGQGLNTIYF. The CDR3 nucleotides read TGTGCCAGTAGTATCGGACAGGGGTTAAACACCATATATTTT.

The V and J genes are TRBV4-1 and TRBJ2-3, with D maybe TRBD1 (6 bases). This CDR3 has 16 residues. V was pared by 3 bases and J by 6 bases, with 19 bases between. Germline CDR1 MGHRA, CDR2 YSYEKL. The CDR3 region has the DNA TGCGCCAGCAGCCAGTCAGGGGTGGGGCAATTCGATACGCAGTATTTT. It translates to CASSQSGVGQFDTQYF.

This chain joins TRBV7-2 and TRBJ2-5; no clear D gene. The J call may be wrong; the DNA end is better matched by TRBJ2-7. This CDR3 has 13 residues. From germline, CDR1 is SGHTA and CDR2 FQGNSA. CDR3 nucleotides: TGTGCCAGCAGCTTACAGGCCTCTGACGAGCAGTACTTC. This gives the protein CASSLQASDEQYF.

The genes are TRBV9 and TRBJ2-1; possibly TRBD1 for D (5 bases). The length of the CDR3 is 15 residues. V was shortened by 2 bases and J by 5 bases, with 14 bases between the two germline ends. Germline loops: CDR1 SGDLS, CDR2 YYNGEE. The CDR3 DNA sequence: TGTGCCAGCAGCGTGACAGTCTACATTCACAATGAGCAGTTCTTC. Translating gives CASSVTVYIHNEQFF.

This clone was found once. The chain is built from TRBV19 and TRBJ2-7, with a weak D call TRBD1 (6 bases). Germline CDR1 is LNHDA and CDR2 is SQIVND (reference sequence). This CDR3 region has 16 residues. V was pared by 3 bases and J by 3 bases, with 18 bases between. Here the CDR3 DNA reads TGTGCCAGTAGTATTGGCAGGGGTTCTCCACACTACGAGCAGTACTTC. It yields the protein CASSIGRGSPHYEQYF.